This paragraph covers one TCR beta chain sequence. Its antigen is still unknown. TCRdb keeps only in-frame clones here, not all; method: immunoSEQ multiplex PCR. The data contain roughly 150,000 clones, about 88% of them singletons. The data were obtained in a study of cytomegalovirus exposure and HLA in healthy donors. General observations from the study: A subsequent analysis found that TCR clusters from the first cohort also tended to co-occur in the 110 or so validation repertoires, with approximately 94% of cluster scores above 0. Among TCR beta chains, those listed as cytomegalovirus-associated numbered fewer than 200. With high specificity and sensitivity, the classifier reportedly diagnosed cytomegalovirus status. Usually a TCR sequence was rare, but some public TCRs were found in many donors.

Sequencing input: PBMCs. This sequence originates from a young woman in good health and CMV-seronegative.

The DNA of the CDR3 is TGTGCCAGTAGTATCTTTCTGAGGGGGCGCAGCTATGGCTACACCTTC. Protein: CASSIFLRGRSYGYTF. The chain carries TRBV19 and TRBJ1-2; 7 positions match TRBD1. CDR3 length: 16 residues. In germline, CDR1 is LNHDA, CDR2 SQIVND (reference sequence). Losses at the gene ends were 3 bases for V and 4 bases for J; bases not matched to a gene: 11.